Each of the 22 T cell receptor beta chains below was sequenced from the same sample in a study of cytomegalovirus exposure and HLA in healthy donors (TCRdb year 2017). Libraries were built with the immunoSEQ multiplex PCR assay. A mixture of 60 forward primers for TCR Vbeta segments and 13 reverse primers for TCR Jbeta segments was used in the multiplex PCR. The immuneACCESS repertoire file appears here via TCRdb, limited to in-frame rearrangements. These files lack a portion of the clones; in checked studies, under half of the deficit traces to unresolved V genes, and the cause of the others is not known. The sample has roughly 100,000 clones on record, around 61% of them singletons. The top ten constitute 2.5% to 4% of the sample. The material sequenced was PBMCs. These receptors were taken from a woman aged 45-60 years in good health and CMV-seronegative.

The genes are TRBV29-1 and TRBJ2-7, with TRBD1 matching over 9 bases. The CDR3 consists of 14 residues. V was pared by 5 bases and J by 6 bases, with 11 bases of the junction left unmatched. CDR1 and CDR2 (germline): SQVTM, ANQGSEA. The CDR3 protein is CSVTGRQGGGEQYF. For the CDR3, the DNA is TGCAGCGTTACTGGGCGACAGGGGGGTGGCGAGCAGTACTTC.

The chain joins TRBV30 to TRBJ2-6; TRBD1 agrees at 11 bases. V shed 6 bases and J 0 bases; nucleotides not matched to a gene: 4. The germline CDR1 and CDR2 sequences are GTSNPN and SVGIG (reference sequence). The length of the CDR3 is 16 residues. CDR3: CACTGTGGSGANVLTF. CDR3 DNA: TGTGCCTGTACCGGGACAGGGGGCTCTGGGGCCAACGTCCTGACTTTC.

V usage is TRBV30 and J usage is TRBJ2-7; D perhaps matches TRBD1 (6 bases). V lost 2 bases, J lost 3 bases, and 11 bases lay in between. CDR1 is GTSNPN and CDR2 is SVGIG in the germline V gene (reference sequence). There are 13 residues in the CDR3. The DNA of the CDR3 is TGTGCCTGGAGTCGGACAGACAGCTACGAGCAGTACTTC. Protein: CAWSRTDSYEQYF. Looking up the rest from reference TRBV30 and TRBJ2-7 gives the full variable domain: SQTIHQWPATLVQPVGSPLSLECTVEGTSNPNLYWYRQAAGRGLQLLFYSVGIGQISSEVPQNLSASRPQDRQFILSSKKLLLSDSGFYLCAWSRTDSYEQYFGPGTRLTVT.

V usage is TRBV18 and J usage is TRBJ2-1, with 8 positions matching TRBD1. J gave up 8 bases and V 3 bases, and 3 bases lay outside the gene matches. This CDR3 region has 13 residues. Germline CDR1 and CDR2: KGHSH and LQKENI. CDR3 coding DNA: TGTGCCAGCTCACCCCCGGACAGGGATGAGCAGTTCTTC. It specifies CASSPPDRDEQFF.

Only a few counts were recorded for this clone. CDR3 nucleotide sequence: TGCGCCAGCAGCCCTGCGACAGGGATCTATGGCTACACCTTC. Amino acid sequence: CASSPATGIYGYTF. The V call is TRBV5-1, the J call TRBJ1-2, with TRBD1 matching 7 bases. CDR3 length: 14 residues. Unmatched junction bases numbered 7, after V lost 4 bases and J lost 4 bases. CDR1 and CDR2 from the germline V gene are SGHRS and YFSETQ.

V gene TRBV28 combines with J gene TRBJ2-7, with TRBD2 identical over 8 bases. The V and J ends lost 3 bases and 6 bases, in that order; junction bases with no gene match: 7. The V gene's germline CDR1 is MDHEN and CDR2 SYDVKM. The CDR3 has 14 residues. For the CDR3, the DNA is TGTGCCAGCAGTTTGTCCGCGGGGGGCTCCGAGCAGTACTTC. Residues: CASSLSAGGSEQYF.

The chain joins TRBV7-2 to TRBJ2-5; 7 nucleotides agree with TRBD2. Looked up from germline, CDR1 is SGHTA and CDR2 is FQGNSA. V was clipped by 5 bases and J by 4 bases; unmatched bases: 4. The CDR3 is made up of 13 amino acids. In DNA, the CDR3 is TGTGCCAGCAGCCGAGCGGGAAGAGAGACCCAGTACTTC. Residues: CASSRAGRETQYF.

This clone has a handful of counts. This chain uses TRBV5-4 with TRBJ2-5; tentatively, D is TRBD1 (5 bases). Per germline, CDR1 SGHNT and CDR2 YYREEE (reference sequence). This CDR3 contains 15 residues. V was clipped by 0 bases and J by 3 bases, with 12 bases between them. CDR3 in amino acids: CASSLGGAGKETQYF. As DNA, the CDR3 is TGTGCCAGCAGCTTGGGTGGGGCAGGGAAAGAGACCCAGTACTTC. The full variable domain, in which reference TRBV5-4 and TRBJ2-5 provide the parts outside the CDR3, is ETGVTQSPTHLIKTRGQQVTLRCSSQSGHNTVSWYQQALGQGPQFIFQYYREEENGRGNFPPRFSGLQFPNYSSELNVNALELDDSALYLCASSLGGAGKETQYFGPGTRLLVL.

In DNA, the CDR3 is TGCGCCAGCAGCTTGGGGGGAGACCGCCCGACAGGGGGCGGTGGCTACACCTTC. Translation gives CASSLGGDRPTGGGGYTF. The rearrangement uses TRBV5-1 and TRBJ1-2; 10 nucleotides line up with TRBD1. Trimming took 0 bases from V and 7 from J; bases not matched to a gene: 15. Germline values: CDR1 SGHRS, CDR2 YFSETQ. This CDR3 is built from 18 residues.

The CDR3 here is CASSSRENGELFF. CDR3 DNA sequence: TGTGCCAGCAGCTCCCGGGAGAACGGGGAGCTGTTTTTT. V is TRBV7-8 and J is TRBJ2-2; a possible D gene is TRBD2 (6 bases). Germline CDR1 and CDR2: SGHVS and FQNEAQ. Between the trimmed V and J ends, which lost 4 bases and 7 bases, there was a span of 10 bases. The CDR3 loop spans 13 amino acids.

J is TRBJ2-7 and V is TRBV20-1; D not resolved. Germline V gene lookup returns CDR1 DFQATT and CDR2 SNEGSKA (reference sequence). The ends were cut back, 5 bases at V and 0 bases at J, with 5 bases in the middle. The CDR3 covers 11 residues. CDR3 sequence: CSAASSYEQYF. The CDR3 DNA reads TGCAGTGCTGCGAGCTCCTACGAGCAGTACTTC.

This clone has just a few counts. This rearrangement joins TRBV7-9 to TRBJ1-1; D gene unclear. The germline V gene has CDR1 SEHNR and CDR2 FQNEAQ (reference sequence). Trimming shortened V by 2 bases and J by 3 bases, and 4 bases separated the two germline ends. CDR3 size: 12 residues. CDR3 region: CASSLLDTEAFF. The DNA of the CDR3 is TGTGCCAGCAGCTTACTAGACACTGAAGCTTTCTTT.

The chain carries TRBV5-1 and TRBJ2-3, with a tentative D call TRBD2 (5 bases). The germline CDR1 and CDR2 sequences are SGHRS and YFSETQ. The CDR3 is 16 amino acids. Trimming left V 0 bases short and J 2 bases short, with 13 bases between. CDR3 loop: CASSLAPGNPTDTQYF. The CDR3 bases are TGCGCCAGCAGCTTGGCCCCCGGGAACCCCACAGATACGCAGTATTTT.

In its sample, this clone was seen a few times. This specimen includes other DNA sequences encoding the same CDR3. V gene TRBV18 combines with J gene TRBJ2-5, with unresolved D. The length of the CDR3 is 12 residues. The V end was cut by 3 bases, the J end by 2 bases, with 4 bases between. Looked up from germline, CDR1 is KGHSH and CDR2 is LQKENI. CDR3 coding DNA: TGTGCCAGCTCACCGTATCAAGAGACCCAGTACTTC. Residues: CASSPYQETQYF.

V and J are TRBV7-8 and TRBJ1-2; 9 positions agree with TRBD1. Germline loops: CDR1 SGHVS, CDR2 FQNEAQ. The CDR3 covers 16 residues. V gave up 1 base and J gave up 0 bases; unmatched junction bases: 3. CDR3 nucleotide sequence: TGTGCCAGCAGCTTAGGGGACAGGGCGTCTAACTATGGCTACACCTTC. Its protein product is CASSLGDRASNYGYTF.

V usage is TRBV28 and J usage is TRBJ2-7, with 9 bases that match TRBD1. V gave up 6 bases and J gave up 3 bases; unmatched junction bases: 3. The length of the CDR3 is 13 residues. The V gene's germline CDR1 is MDHEN and CDR2 SYDVKM. Written as DNA, the CDR3 is TGTGCCAGCAGAGGGACAGGGAACTACGAGCAGTACTTC. It specifies CASRGTGNYEQYF.

The V call is TRBV5-1, the J call TRBJ2-3; possible D gene TRBD2, 5 bases. The V and J ends lost 0 bases and 1 base respectively, with 6 bases between them. This CDR3 is built from 14 residues. Germline V gene sequence: CDR1 SGHRS, CDR2 YFSETQ. DNA for the CDR3: TGCGCCAGCAGCTTGGGGGGAGGCACAGATACGCAGTATTTT. This sequence encodes CASSLGGGTDTQYF.

The rearrangement links TRBV6-5 to TRBJ2-5; 10 bases are shared with TRBD2. There are 16 residues in the CDR3. Germline V gives CDR1 MNHEY, CDR2 SVGAGI. Unmatched junction bases numbered 10, after V lost 4 bases and J lost 5 bases. The CDR3 DNA reads as TGTGCCAGCAGTTTCACCCTAGCGGGGGCAGGGGAGACCCAGTACTTC. Its translation is CASSFTLAGAGETQYF.

The V gene is TRBV19, the J gene TRBJ1-5; TRBD1 might be the D (6 bases). Trimming left V 7 bases short and J 1 base short, with 14 bases between. CDR3 length: 15 residues. The germline CDR1 and CDR2 sequences are LNHDA and SQIVND (reference sequence). CDR3 sequence reads: CASTTTGGSNQPQHF. The CDR3 region has the DNA TGTGCCAGTACCACGACAGGAGGAAGCAATCAGCCCCAGCATTTT. Looking up the rest from reference TRBV19 and TRBJ1-5 gives the full variable domain: DGGITQSPKYLFRKEGQNVTLSCEQNLNHDAMYWYRQDPGQGLRLIYYSQIVNDFQKGDIAEGYSVSREKKESFPLTVTSAQKNPTAFYLCASTTTGGSNQPQHFGDGTRLSIL.

The CDR3 region has the DNA TGTGCCAGCAGCCTAGGGGTAACGACAGGGGATTCTGGAAACACCATATATTTT. Its translation is CASSLGVTTGDSGNTIYF. The chain is built from TRBV4-2 and TRBJ1-3; 8 bases match TRBD1. The V gene's germline CDR1 is LGHNA and CDR2 YNFKEQ. The CDR3 is made up of 18 amino acids. Trimming took 4 bases from V and 1 from J; bases not matched to a gene: 12.

This sequence joins TRBV5-1 and TRBJ2-7; 9 bases fit TRBD1. V lost 4 bases to trimming and J lost 3 bases; unmatched junction nucleotides: 8. Germline V gene lookup returns CDR1 SGHRS and CDR2 YFSETQ. The CDR3 runs 15 residues. The CDR3 nucleotides are TGCGCCAGCAGCCCACCCGGGACAGGGATCTACGAGCAGTACTTC. It translates to CASSPPGTGIYEQYF. Variable domain in full (rest from reference TRBV5-1 and TRBJ2-7): KAGVTQTPRYLIKTRGQQVTLSCSPISGHRSVSWYQQTPGQGLQFLFEYFSETQRNKGNFPGRFSGRQFSNSRSEMNVSTLELGDSALYLCASSPPGTGIYEQYFGPGTRLTVT.

J is TRBJ1-2 and V is TRBV2; D not resolved. With 4 bases removed from V and 2 bases from J, the gap between germline ends came to 17 bases. The CDR3 consists of 16 residues. Germline values: CDR1 SNHLY, CDR2 FYNNEI. The CDR3 region is CASSVKRATTNYGYTF. The CDR3 DNA reads TGTGCCAGCAGTGTTAAGCGGGCTACGACCAACTATGGCTACACCTTC.